Below, 10 T cell receptor beta chains from the same sample are listed, as sequenced in a study of blood T cell repertoires in COVID-19. Repertoires were generated with immunoSEQ multiplex PCR, while TCRdb's copy carries only in-frame clones and drops some. The data hold around 500,000 clones, with 75% to 90% observed a single time. Sequencing was done on a sample of peripheral blood. Every receptor here comes from a human donor in a cohort sampled during active COVID-19.

This clone was observed a few times. The CDR3 DNA follows: TGCGCCAGCAGCTCGGCGACAGGCCCCCGGGAGCAGTACTTC. This gives the protein CASSSATGPREQYF. The V gene is TRBV5-1, the J gene TRBJ2-7; D perhaps matches TRBD1 (6 bases). The germline V gene has CDR1 SGHRS and CDR2 YFSETQ. The germline V and J ends were trimmed by 3 bases and 7 bases, with 17 bases remaining between them. The CDR3 covers 14 residues.

The chain recombines TRBV3-1 (or the pseudogene TRBV3-2) with TRBJ1-5; D unresolved. CDR1 and CDR2 from the germline V gene are LGHDT and YNNKEL (reference sequence). Trimming removed 3 bases from V and 6 bases from J, with 12 bases in between. The CDR3 is 14 amino acids. CDR3 region: CASSQGTRSQPQHF. In DNA, the CDR3 is TGTGCCAGCAGCCAGGGTACACGGAGTCAGCCCCAGCATTTT.

The J gene is TRBJ1-2, the V gene TRBV5-1; no firm D call. Trimming shortened V by 1 base and J by 5 bases, and 15 bases separated the two germline ends. The CDR3 consists of 15 residues. In germline, CDR1 is SGHRS, CDR2 YFSETQ. CDR3 region: CASSLPSSEGYGYTF. The CDR3 bases are TGCGCCAGCAGCTTGCCTAGTTCGGAGGGATATGGCTACACCTTC.

The chain carries TRBV9 and TRBJ1-2; a possible D gene is TRBD1 (6 bases). Germline CDR1 SGDLS, CDR2 YYNGEE. Trimming left V 6 bases short and J 5 bases short, with 20 bases between. CDR3 length: 15 amino acids. CDR3 residues: CASTPRPGGPYGYTF. CDR3 coding DNA: TGTGCCAGCACCCCCCGCCCGGGGGGCCCTTATGGCTACACCTTC.

V and J are TRBV5-1 and TRBJ2-1; a possible D gene is TRBD1 (5 bases). This CDR3 comprises 13 residues. In germline, CDR1 is SGHRS, CDR2 YFSETQ. Trimming pared 7 bases from V and 9 bases from J, leaving 17 bases between. CDR3 coding DNA: TGCGCCAGCCGGAGACCAGGGTCGGGTGAGCAGTTCTTC. It yields the protein CASRRPGSGEQFF.

The count of this clone is one. The chain joins TRBV5-1 to TRBJ2-1, with 8 bases matching TRBD2. The CDR3 has 15 amino acids. The junction had 9 bases not matched to a gene; V was cut back by 4 bases and J by 6 bases. The germline CDR1 and CDR2 sequences are SGHRS and YFSETQ. The CDR3 protein is CASSPGGAAFNEQFF. The CDR3 region has the DNA TGCGCCAGCAGCCCGGGAGGGGCTGCCTTCAATGAGCAGTTCTTC.

The J gene is TRBJ1-2, the V gene TRBV9, with TRBD1 matching 7 bases. Germline V gene data show CDR1 as SGDLS and CDR2 as YYNGEE. With 1 base clipped from V and 8 bases from J, the junction kept 14 bases outside the gene matches. The CDR3 length is 16 residues. CDR3 nucleotide sequence: TGTGCCAGCAGCGTACGAAATCAAGGGGGCCGGGAGGGCTACACCTTC. This translates into CASSVRNQGGREGYTF.

This sequence joins TRBV7-2 and TRBJ1-2, with D hard to call. V gave up 1 base and J gave up 3 bases, with 12 bases separating them. CDR1 SGHTA and CDR2 FQGNSA come from the germline V gene. This CDR3 region has 15 residues. CDR3 coding DNA: TGTGCCAGCAGCTTAGACGGGAGTTTCGACTATGGCTACACCTTC. Residues: CASSLDGSFDYGYTF.

The rearrangement links TRBV24-1 to TRBJ2-1; 8 bases fit TRBD2. Germline values: CDR1 KGHDR, CDR2 SFDVKD. V gave up 4 bases and J gave up 4 bases; unmatched junction bases: 5. CDR3 length equals 15 residues. DNA of the CDR3: TGTGCCACCAGTGAGCGGGAGGTTAGGTACAATGAGCAGTTCTTC. Its protein is CATSEREVRYNEQFF.

The chain recombines TRBV7-2 with TRBJ2-1; D not resolved. V gave up 1 base and J gave up 9 bases, with 4 bases separating them. This CDR3 spans 11 amino acids. Germline V CDR1 and CDR2: SGHTA, FQGNSA. The DNA for the CDR3 is TGTGCCAGCAGCTTAGACTCTGAGCAGTTCTTC. Its protein product is CASSLDSEQFF. Variable domain in full (rest from reference TRBV7-2 and TRBJ2-1): GAGVSQSPSNKVTEKGKDVELRCDPISGHTALYWYRQSLGQGLEFLIYFQGNSAPDKSGLPSDRFSAERTGGSVSTLTIQRTQQEDSAVYLCASSLDSEQFFGPGTRLTVL.